Shown below are 22 T cell receptor beta chains from a single sample sequenced in a study of OX40 agonist ivuxolimab in advanced cancers. Here immunoSEQ multiplex PCR was the method, and the copy in TCRdb shows in-frame clones only, minus some. The sample includes fewer than 140,000 clones, just over 90% seen only once; the top ten take approximately 0.49%. Sequencing used CD4+ or CD8+ T cells sorted from blood, obtained in a trial of the OX40 agonist ivuxolimab. Receptor source: an adult with an advanced solid tumor such as melanoma, head and neck, liver or kidney cancer.

The genes are TRBV19 and TRBJ1-5; 7 positions match TRBD1. J was trimmed by 5 bases and V by 3 bases; bases with no gene match: 4. CDR1 is LNHDA and CDR2 is SQIVND in the germline V gene (reference sequence). The CDR3 spans 14 residues. As DNA, the CDR3 is TGTGCCAGTAGTATGGGACAGAGATATCAGCCCCAGCATTTT. This encodes CASSMGQRYQPQHF.

The J gene is TRBJ1-1, the V gene TRBV6-5, with TRBD1 identical over 7 bases. This CDR3 comprises 12 residues. V dropped 6 bases and J dropped 7; count of bases not matched to a gene: 5. Germline V gives CDR1 MNHEY, CDR2 SVGAGI. CDR3 nucleotides: TGTGCCAGCAGCTTAAGGGGGCTTGAAGCTTTCTTT. As protein: CASSLRGLEAFF.

This clone was recorded a few times. The J gene is TRBJ2-7, the V gene TRBV6-1; 9 positions agree with TRBD1. Germline loops: CDR1 MNHNS, CDR2 SASEGT. V was pared by 6 bases and J by 2 bases, with 2 bases of the junction left unmatched. CDR3 size: 13 residues. The CDR3 coding sequence is TGTGCCAGCAGCGACAGGGGGGCCTACGAGCAGTACTTC. It is translated as CASSDRGAYEQYF.

The chain is built from TRBV30 and TRBJ2-7; 11 bases line up with TRBD1. The ends lost 3 bases at V and 3 bases at J; junction bases unmatched: 10. The CDR3 totals 16 residues. Germline CDR1 and CDR2: GTSNPN and SVGIG (reference sequence). The CDR3 region is CAWRAKGTGGFYEQYF. The CDR3 coding sequence is TGTGCCTGGAGGGCCAAAGGGACAGGGGGTTTCTACGAGCAGTACTTC. The full variable domain, rest sourced from reference TRBV30 and TRBJ2-7, is SQTIHQWPATLVQPVGSPLSLECTVEGTSNPNLYWYRQAAGRGLQLLFYSVGIGQISSEVPQNLSASRPQDRQFILSSKKLLLSDSGFYLCAWRAKGTGGFYEQYFGPGTRLTVT.

A single count supports this clone. The chain uses TRBV7-2 and TRBJ1-2, with D unclear. Germline V gene sequence: CDR1 SGHTA, CDR2 FQGNSA. The CDR3 runs 11 residues. CDR3 in DNA: TGTGCTCTGGGCCAGAACTATGGCTACACCTTC. It specifies CALGQNYGYTF.

This rearrangement joins TRBV2 to TRBJ2-5; D is perhaps TRBD2 (6 bases). The CDR3 has 16 residues. Deletions cut 3 bases from V and 2 bases from J, with 16 bases between. Per germline, CDR1 SNHLY and CDR2 FYNNEI. In DNA form, the CDR3 reads TGTGCCAGCAGTGATCGGCGGGGAAAACTTCAAGAGACCCAGTACTTC. Amino acid sequence: CASSDRRGKLQETQYF. Supplemented by reference TRBV2 and TRBJ2-5, the full variable domain reads EPEVTQTPSHQVTQMGQEVILRCVPISNHLYFYWYRQILGQKVEFLVSFYNNEISEKSEIFDDQFSVERPDGSNFTLKIRSTKLEDSAMYFCASSDRRGKLQETQYFGPGTRLLVL.

The chain combines TRBV21-1 with TRBJ2-2. TRBV21-1 is deemed a pseudogene. The CDR3 loop spans 14 amino acids. The DNA of the CDR3 is TGTGCCAGCAGCAAACCTGGACCCTCTTTTGAGCTGTTTTTT. This sequence encodes CASSKPGPSFELFF.

The CDR3 sequence is CASSVDISGGTLETQYF. As DNA, the CDR3 is TGTGCCAGCAGCGTAGATATAAGCGGGGGGACCCTAGAGACCCAGTACTTC. The chain links TRBV9 to TRBJ2-5, with 9 bases fitting TRBD2. The CDR3 consists of 17 residues. The germline CDR1 and CDR2 sequences are SGDLS and YYNGEE. Trimming cost V 0 bases and J 4 bases; bases outside gene matches: 10.

The V and J genes are TRBV2 and TRBJ2-7; D unclear. Germline assignment: CDR1 SNHLY and CDR2 FYNNEI. Trimming pared 4 bases from V and 3 bases from J, leaving 10 bases between. The CDR3 is 13 residues long. DNA of the CDR3: TGTGCCAGCAGTGTAACCCTTGGCTACGAGCAGTACTTC. Translation: CASSVTLGYEQYF.

The chain combines TRBV7-9 with TRBJ2-7; tentatively, D is TRBD2 (5 bases). The CDR3 covers 13 residues. Germline CDR1 and CDR2: SEHNR and FQNEAQ (reference sequence). The ends were cut back, 1 base at V and 7 bases at J, with 11 bases in the middle. The CDR3 nucleotides read TGTGCCAGCAGCTTAGGGGCTAGCTTTGAGCAGTACTTC. Its protein product is CASSLGASFEQYF. Using reference TRBV7-9 and TRBJ2-7 for the parts outside the CDR3, the full variable domain is DTGVSQNPRHKITKRGQNVTFRCDPISEHNRLYWYRQTLGQGPEFLTYFQNEAQLEKSRLLSDRFSAERPKGSFSTLEIQRTEQGDSAMYLCASSLGASFEQYFGPGTRLTVT.

Concerning this clone itself: Likely a read error: the CDR3 ends without its conserved phenylalanine or tryptophan. The DNA is omitted, as the CDR3 cannot be located on it reliably, and the CDR3 follows TCRdb's listing. The chain links TRBV27 to TRBJ2-7; TRBD1, the table's D call, was not compared with the DNA. CDR1 is MNHEY and CDR2 is SMNVEV in the germline V gene (reference sequence). Counting both end residues, the CDR3 totals 9 amino acids. CDR3: CASSLSQNP.

Concerning this clone: One junction end disagrees with the germline gene, perhaps due to a read error. V usage is TRBV9 and J usage is TRBJ1-2; D remains ambiguous. Per the germline V gene, CDR1 is SGDLS and CDR2 is YYNGEE. CDR3 length: 15 amino acids. The CDR3 is CASRVAVGNEGGYTF. The CDR3 DNA sequence: TGTGCCAGCAGAGTAGCGGTAGGGAACGAGGGTGGCTACACCTTC.

J is TRBJ2-5 and V is TRBV19, with TRBD1 matching over 7 bases. Germline trimming cut 6 bases from V and 4 bases from J; bases unmatched to any gene: 5. Germline V gives CDR1 LNHDA, CDR2 SQIVND (reference sequence). The CDR3 is 13 residues long. CDR3 sequence (DNA): TGTGCCAGTAGCACCGACAGGGTAGAGACCCAGTACTTC. This sequence encodes CASSTDRVETQYF.

This sequence joins TRBV2 and TRBJ1-5, with D uncertain. V lost 4 bases and J 2 bases, leaving 12 bases between the germline ends. The CDR3 consists of 15 residues. Looked up from germline, CDR1 is SNHLY and CDR2 is FYNNEI. This chain's CDR3 is CASSGETVGNQPQHF. The DNA of the CDR3 is TGTGCCAGCAGTGGAGAGACGGTGGGCAATCAGCCCCAGCATTTT. The full variable domain, completed using reference TRBV2 and TRBJ1-5, is EPEVTQTPSHQVTQMGQEVILRCVPISNHLYFYWYRQILGQKVEFLVSFYNNEISEKSEIFDDQFSVERPDGSNFTLKIRSTKLEDSAMYFCASSGETVGNQPQHFGDGTRLSIL.

The J gene is TRBJ1-5, the V gene TRBV11-2; 7 bases are a match to TRBD1. The J segment lost 4 bases and the V segment lost 3 bases, leaving 6 bases of the junction unmatched. Germline V gene lookup returns CDR1 SGHAT and CDR2 FQNNGV. CDR3 size: 15 residues. The CDR3 loop reads CASSLSGQKNQPQHF. The CDR3 DNA reads as TGTGCCAGCAGCTTGTCGGGACAGAAGAATCAGCCCCAGCATTTT.

This sequence joins TRBV7-9 and TRBJ1-3; possible D gene TRBD1, 5 bases. The CDR3 has 13 residues. Between the trimmed V and J ends, which lost 5 bases and 6 bases, there was a span of 11 bases. Germline CDR1 is SEHNR and CDR2 is FQNEAQ (reference sequence). DNA for the CDR3: TGTGCCAGCAGCCGGGGCCCTGAAAACACCATATATTTT. Translated, it gives CASSRGPENTIYF.

The CDR3 region has the DNA TGTGCCAGCTCACTAGCGGGGGGAACAGATACGCAGTATTTT. Protein product: CASSLAGGTDTQYF. The gene calls are TRBV6-1 and TRBJ2-3; 12 bases are a match to TRBD2. The CDR3 consists of 14 residues. J lost 3 bases, V lost 8 bases, and 3 bases had no gene match. CDR1 and CDR2 (germline): MNHNS, SASEGT.

The chain carries TRBV6-5 and TRBJ1-5; D gene unclear. The CDR3 is 14 amino acids. CDR1 is MNHEY and CDR2 is SVGAGI in the germline V gene. Trimming removed 6 bases at V and 3 bases at J, with 12 bases between. The CDR3 region has the DNA TGTGCCAGCAGACTCGACACCTCCAATCAGCCCCAGCATTTT. It yields the protein CASRLDTSNQPQHF.

The V gene is TRBV29-1, the J gene TRBJ1-5; 9 bases map to TRBD1. Per germline, CDR1 SQVTM and CDR2 ANQGSEA. The CDR3 is 13 amino acids. CDR3 sequence reads: CSVGQGGNQPQHF. In nucleotides, the CDR3 is TGCAGTGTGGGACAGGGAGGCAATCAGCCCCAGCATTTT.

The chain uses TRBV11-2 and TRBJ2-3; tentative D call: TRBD2 (5 bases). CDR1 and CDR2 (germline): SGHAT, FQNNGV. The CDR3 is 14 amino acids. The germline V and J ends were trimmed by 4 bases and 4 bases, with 12 bases remaining between them. Here the CDR3 reads CASSSRQRADTQYF. CDR3 in DNA: TGTGCCAGCAGCTCTCGGCAGAGGGCAGATACGCAGTATTTT.

The chain links TRBV7-3 to TRBJ2-1; TRBD2 agrees at 13 bases. After removal of 5 bases from V and 5 bases from J, the junction contained 3 bases not matched to a gene. The germline CDR1 and CDR2 sequences are SGHTA and FQGTGA. The CDR3 totals 15 residues. The CDR3 nucleotides are TGTGCCAGCAGCGCAGGACTAGCGGGGGACAATGAGCAGTTCTTC. As protein: CASSAGLAGDNEQFF.

The rearrangement joins TRBV7-9 to TRBJ2-7; D might be TRBD1 or TRBD2, each matching 5 bases. V gave up 2 bases and J gave up 7 bases, with 15 bases separating them. This CDR3 comprises 14 residues. Germline V gene sequence: CDR1 SEHNR, CDR2 FQNEAQ (reference sequence). Here the CDR3 reads CASSLSLPEGEQYF. Here the CDR3 DNA reads TGTGCCAGCAGCTTAAGTCTCCCAGAGGGGGAGCAGTACTTC. Using reference TRBV7-9 and TRBJ2-7 for the parts outside the CDR3, the full variable domain is DTGVSQNPRHKITKRGQNVTFRCDPISEHNRLYWYRQTLGQGPEFLTYFQNEAQLEKSRLLSDRFSAERPKGSFSTLEIQRTEQGDSAMYLCASSLSLPEGEQYFGPGTRLTVT.